The following is a T cell receptor (beta chain) sequence with its context. The sample originates from a study of cytomegalovirus exposure and HLA in healthy donors. The repertoire was sequenced with immunoSEQ multiplex PCR; TCRdb's copy has only in-frame clones and lacks some. The data contain 150,000 to 200,000 clones, 86% of them singletons. V lost 3 bases, J lost 4 bases, and 9 bases stayed unmatched. Germline CDR1 reads SGHAT; CDR2 reads FQNNGV. The CDR3 runs 15 residues. V is TRBV11-2 and J is TRBJ2-7; 7 bases are shared with TRBD1. The sequence was collected from a woman under 40 in good health and CMV-seronegative. The sequencing sample was made of PBMCs. Here the CDR3 reads CASSFRRTGEYEQYF. As DNA, the CDR3 is TGTGCCAGCAGCTTCCGGAGAACAGGGGAATACGAGCAGTACTTC.